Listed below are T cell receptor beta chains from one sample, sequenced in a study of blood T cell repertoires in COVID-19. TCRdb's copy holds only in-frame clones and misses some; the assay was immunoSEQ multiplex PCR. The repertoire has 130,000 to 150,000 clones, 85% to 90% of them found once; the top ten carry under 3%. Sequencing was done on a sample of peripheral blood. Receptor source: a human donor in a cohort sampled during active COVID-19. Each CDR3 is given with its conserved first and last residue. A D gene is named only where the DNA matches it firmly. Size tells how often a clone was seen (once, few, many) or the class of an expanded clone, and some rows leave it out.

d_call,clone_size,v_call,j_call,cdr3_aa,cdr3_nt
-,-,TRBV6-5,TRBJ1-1,CASSYVRTNTEAFF,TGTGCCAGCAGTTACGTCCGGACTAACACTGAAGCTTTCTTT
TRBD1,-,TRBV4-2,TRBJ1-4,CASMGTTGGLEKLFF,TGTGCCAGCATGGGGACAACAGGGGGTCTAGAAAAACTGTTTTTT
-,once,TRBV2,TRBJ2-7,CASSHRPPGAYEQYF,TGTGCCAGCAGTCATCGACCCCCAGGCGCCTACGAGCAGTACTTC
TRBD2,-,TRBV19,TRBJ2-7,CASSTAGLAGGNYEQYF,TGTGCCAGTAGTACTGCAGGACTAGCGGGAGGTAATTACGAGCAGTACTTC
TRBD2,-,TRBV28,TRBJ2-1,CASRVRLAGYNEQFF,TGTGCCAGCAGAGTGAGGCTAGCGGGGTACAATGAGCAGTTCTTC
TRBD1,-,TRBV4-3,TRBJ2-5,CASSQGQGQGETQYF,TGCGCCAGCAGCCAAGGACAGGGGCAAGGGGAGACCCAGTACTTC
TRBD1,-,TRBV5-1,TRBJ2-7,CASSLPRTGSGSYEQYF,TGCGCCAGCAGCTTGCCCCGGACAGGGAGTGGAAGCTACGAGCAGTACTTC
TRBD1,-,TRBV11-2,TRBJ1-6,CASSNDRVSSSPLHF,TGTGCCAGCAGCAACGACAGGGTCTCGAGTTCACCCCTCCACTTT
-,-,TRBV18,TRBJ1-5,CASSPAIGGGGQPQHF,TGTGCCAGCTCACCAGCGATTGGGGGAGGGGGTCAGCCCCAGCATTTT
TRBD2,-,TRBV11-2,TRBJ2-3,CASRGVAGVNMGTDTQYF,TGTGCCAGCAGGGGTGTGGCGGGAGTCAATATGGGCACAGATACGCAGTATTTT
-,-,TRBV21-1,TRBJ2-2,CASPTPWGRDPAGELFF,TGTGCCAGCCCGACCCCCTGGGGCAGGGATCCAGCCGGGGAGCTGTTTTTT
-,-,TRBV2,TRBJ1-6,CASSFEGRNSPLHF,TGTGCCAGCAGTTTCGAGGGCCGGAATTCACCCCTCCACTTT
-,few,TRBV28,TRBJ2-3,CASISGVDTQYF,TGTGCCAGCATATCCGGGGTGGATACGCAGTATTTT
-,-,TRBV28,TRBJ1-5,CASSFGSGWGNQPQHF,TGTGCCAGCAGTTTTGGGTCAGGGTGGGGCAATCAGCCCCAGCATTTT
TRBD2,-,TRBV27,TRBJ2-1,CASSRLAGLYNEQFF,TGTGCCAGCAGTCGGCTAGCGGGGCTGTACAATGAGCAGTTCTTC
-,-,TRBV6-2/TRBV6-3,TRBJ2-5,CASSSNKRRRVETQYF,TGTGCCAGCAGTTCAAACAAAAGGAGGAGGGTAGAGACCCAGTACTTC
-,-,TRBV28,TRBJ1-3,CASTTAGVSGNTIYF,TGTGCCAGCACCACCGCAGGGGTCTCTGGAAACACCATATATTTT
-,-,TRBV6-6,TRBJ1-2,CASSYLRTANYGYTF,TGTGCCAGCAGTTACTTGAGGACAGCTAACTATGGCTACACCTTC
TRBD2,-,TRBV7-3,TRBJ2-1,CASSLQVGDYDEQFF,TGTGCCAGCAGCCTCCAAGTGGGGGACTACGATGAGCAGTTCTTC
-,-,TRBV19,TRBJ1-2,CASTHSGDGSYGYTF,TGTGCCAGTACCCACTCAGGGGATGGGAGCTATGGCTACACCTTC
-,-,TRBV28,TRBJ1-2,CASNDRLDGYTF,TGTGCCAGCAACGACAGGTTAGATGGCTACACCTTC
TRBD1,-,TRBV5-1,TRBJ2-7,CASSSQTGTTYEQYF,TGCGCCAGCAGCTCGCAGACAGGGACCACCTACGAGCAGTACTTC
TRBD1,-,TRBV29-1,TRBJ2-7,CSVDGQGGEQYF,TGCAGCGTTGACGGACAGGGCGGTGAGCAGTACTTC
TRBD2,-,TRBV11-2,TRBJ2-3,CASSSGTSGGPGRTDTQYF,TGTGCCAGCAGCTCGGGGACTAGCGGGGGGCCGGGTCGTACAGATACGCAGTATTTT
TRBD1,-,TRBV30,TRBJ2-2,CAWSTGGASGELFF,TGTGCCTGGAGTACAGGGGGCGCTTCCGGGGAGCTGTTTTTT
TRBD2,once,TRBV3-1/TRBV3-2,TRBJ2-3,CASSQAWASGRTDTQYF,TGTGCCAGCAGCCAAGCTTGGGCTAGCGGGAGAACAGATACGCAGTATTTT
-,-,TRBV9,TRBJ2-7,CASSVGTGTTYEQYF,TGTGCCAGCAGCGTAGGAACAGGGACTACCTACGAGCAGTACTTC
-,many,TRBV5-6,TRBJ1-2,CASSLAFRDSGGYTF,TGTGCCAGCAGCTTGGCGTTTCGGGACTCCGGTGGCTACACCTTC
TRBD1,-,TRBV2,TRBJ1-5,CASSGDRGNYQPQHF,TGTGCCAGCAGCGGGGACAGGGGGAATTATCAGCCCCAGCATTTT
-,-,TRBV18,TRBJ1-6,CASSPPGAGSRPGSPLHF,TGTGCCAGCTCACCACCGGGGGCAGGGAGTCGGCCCGGATCACCCCTCCACTTT